This T cell receptor beta chain was captured in a study of blood T cell repertoires in COVID-19. Looking at the study overall: Acute and convalescent COVID-19 specimens originated in the United States, Italy and Spain. The cDNA or gDNA used as material had been derived from T cells, B-cell-depleted T cells, or PBMCs.

Original processing notes: Amplification of reference gene primers was used by the study to estimate nucleated cell counts. TCRdb's table, derived via immunoSEQ multiplex PCR, lists solely in-frame clones and lacks some. That table supplies the V and J calls and clone size; D and trimming were determined from the DNA. This sample carries 250,000 or so clones, about 89% of them seen once, and the ten largest clones take less than 0.95%. The CDR3 runs to 15 residues. V shed 0 bases and J 1 base; nucleotides not matched to a gene: 1. Germline V gene sequence: CDR1 LGHNA, CDR2 YNFKEQ. Sequencing used peripheral blood. The rearrangement links TRBV4-2 to TRBJ2-5; 8 bases fit TRBD2. This TCR derives from a woman in her thirties or forties who had recovered from COVID-19. The CDR3 spells CASSQEAGAQETQYF. The CDR3 nucleotides read TGTGCCAGCAGCCAAGAAGCGGGAGCCCAAGAGACCCAGTACTTC.